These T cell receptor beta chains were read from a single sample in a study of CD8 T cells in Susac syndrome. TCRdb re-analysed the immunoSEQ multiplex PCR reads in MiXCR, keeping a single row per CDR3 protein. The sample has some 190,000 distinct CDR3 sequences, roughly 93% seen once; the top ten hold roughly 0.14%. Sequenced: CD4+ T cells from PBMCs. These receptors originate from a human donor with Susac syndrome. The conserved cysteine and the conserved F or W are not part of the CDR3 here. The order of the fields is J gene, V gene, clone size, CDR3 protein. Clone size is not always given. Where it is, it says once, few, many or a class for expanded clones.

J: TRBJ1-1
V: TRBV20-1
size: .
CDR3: SAPGGDTEAF

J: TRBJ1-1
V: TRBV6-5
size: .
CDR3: ASKVRGKRTEAF

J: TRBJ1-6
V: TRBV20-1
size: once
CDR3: SARVAGFINSPLH

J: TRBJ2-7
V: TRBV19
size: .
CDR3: ASSPSGGREEEQY

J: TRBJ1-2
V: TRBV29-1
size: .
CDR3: SVLRGAQDGYT

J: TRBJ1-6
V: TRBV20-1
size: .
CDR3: SVQGGSPLH

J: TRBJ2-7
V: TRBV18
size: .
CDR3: ASSPIDRGAGQY

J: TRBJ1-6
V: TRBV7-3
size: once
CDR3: ASSFTGTGDSPLH

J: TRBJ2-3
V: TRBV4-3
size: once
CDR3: ASSQARGGSTDTQY

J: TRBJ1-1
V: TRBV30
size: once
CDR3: AWYGERDSSTEAF

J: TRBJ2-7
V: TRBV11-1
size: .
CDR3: ASRRRQGSNEQY

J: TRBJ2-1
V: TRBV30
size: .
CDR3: AWTPLAGGRNEQF

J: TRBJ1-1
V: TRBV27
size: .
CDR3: ASSLERRNTEAF